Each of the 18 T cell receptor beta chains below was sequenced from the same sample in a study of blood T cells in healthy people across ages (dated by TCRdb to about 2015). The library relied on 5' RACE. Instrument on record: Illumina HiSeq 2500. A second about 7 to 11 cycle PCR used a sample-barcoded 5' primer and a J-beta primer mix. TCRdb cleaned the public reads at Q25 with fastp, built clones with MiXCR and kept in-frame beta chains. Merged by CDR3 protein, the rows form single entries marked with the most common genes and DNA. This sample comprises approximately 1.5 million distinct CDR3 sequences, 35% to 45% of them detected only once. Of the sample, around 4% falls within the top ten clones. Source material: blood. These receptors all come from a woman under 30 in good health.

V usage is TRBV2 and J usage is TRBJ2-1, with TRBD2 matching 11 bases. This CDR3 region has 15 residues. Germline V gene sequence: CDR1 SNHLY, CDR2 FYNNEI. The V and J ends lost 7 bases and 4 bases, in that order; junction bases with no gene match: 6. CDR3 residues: CASKTSGIAYNEQFF. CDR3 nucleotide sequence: TGTGCCAGCAAGACTAGCGGGATAGCATACAATGAGCAGTTCTTC. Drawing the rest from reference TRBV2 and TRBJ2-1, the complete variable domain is EPEVTQTPSHQVTQMGQEVILRCVPISNHLYFYWYRQILGQKVEFLVSFYNNEISEKSEIFDDQFSVERPDGSNFTLKIRSTKLEDSAMYFCASKTSGIAYNEQFFGPGTRLTVL.

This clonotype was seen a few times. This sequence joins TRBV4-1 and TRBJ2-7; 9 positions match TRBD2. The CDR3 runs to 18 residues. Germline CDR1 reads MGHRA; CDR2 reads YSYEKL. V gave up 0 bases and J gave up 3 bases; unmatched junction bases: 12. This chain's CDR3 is CASSQEGPGISGGYEQYF. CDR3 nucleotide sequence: TGCGCCAGCAGCCAAGAAGGCCCCGGAATTAGCGGGGGCTACGAGCAGTACTTC.

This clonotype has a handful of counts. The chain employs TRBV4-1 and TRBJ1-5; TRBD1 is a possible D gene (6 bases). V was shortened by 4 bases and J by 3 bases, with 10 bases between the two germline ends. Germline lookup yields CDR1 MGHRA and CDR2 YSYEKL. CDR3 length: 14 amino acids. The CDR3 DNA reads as TGCGCCAGCAGCCTGTACAGGGCCAATCAGCCCCAGCATTTT. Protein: CASSLYRANQPQHF.

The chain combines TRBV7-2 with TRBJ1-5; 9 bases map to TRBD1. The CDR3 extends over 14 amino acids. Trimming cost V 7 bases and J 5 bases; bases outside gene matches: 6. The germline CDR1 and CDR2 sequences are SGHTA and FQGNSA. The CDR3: CASNTGQGYQPQHF. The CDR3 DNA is TGTGCCAGCAACACGGGACAGGGTTATCAGCCCCAGCATTTT.

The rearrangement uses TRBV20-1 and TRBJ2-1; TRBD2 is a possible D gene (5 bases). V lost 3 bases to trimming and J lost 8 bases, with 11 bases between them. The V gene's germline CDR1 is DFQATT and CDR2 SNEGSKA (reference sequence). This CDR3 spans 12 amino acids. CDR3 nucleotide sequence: TGCAGTGCTAGTCGCGGGTTATATGAGCAGTTCTTC. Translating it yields CSASRGLYEQFF.

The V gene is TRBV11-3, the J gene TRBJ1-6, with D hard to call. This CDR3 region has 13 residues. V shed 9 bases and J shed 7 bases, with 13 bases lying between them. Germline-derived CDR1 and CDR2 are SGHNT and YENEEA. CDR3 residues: CASSRNSNSPLHF. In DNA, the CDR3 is TGTGCCAGTAGCCGGAACTCAAATTCACCCCTCCACTTT.

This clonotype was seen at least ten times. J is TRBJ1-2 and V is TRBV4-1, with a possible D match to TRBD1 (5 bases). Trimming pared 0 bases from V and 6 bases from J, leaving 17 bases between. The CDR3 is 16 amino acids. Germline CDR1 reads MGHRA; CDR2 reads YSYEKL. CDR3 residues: CASSQDPPGNWHGYTF. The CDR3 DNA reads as TGCGCCAGCAGCCAAGATCCACCAGGGAATTGGCATGGCTACACCTTC.

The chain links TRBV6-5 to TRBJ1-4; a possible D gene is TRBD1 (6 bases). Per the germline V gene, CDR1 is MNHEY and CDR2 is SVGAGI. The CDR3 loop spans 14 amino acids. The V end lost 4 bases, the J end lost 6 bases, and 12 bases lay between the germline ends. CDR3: CASSFLGGDEKLFF. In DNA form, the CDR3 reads TGTGCCAGCAGTTTCCTAGGGGGGGATGAAAAACTGTTTTTT.

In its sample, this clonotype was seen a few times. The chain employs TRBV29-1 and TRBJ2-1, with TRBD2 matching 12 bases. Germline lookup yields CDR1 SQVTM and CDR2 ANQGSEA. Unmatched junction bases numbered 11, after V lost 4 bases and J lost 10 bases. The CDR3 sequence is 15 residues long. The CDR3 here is CSVARRLAGVLEQFF. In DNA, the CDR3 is TGCAGCGTTGCTCGGCGACTAGCGGGAGTCCTCGAGCAGTTCTTC.

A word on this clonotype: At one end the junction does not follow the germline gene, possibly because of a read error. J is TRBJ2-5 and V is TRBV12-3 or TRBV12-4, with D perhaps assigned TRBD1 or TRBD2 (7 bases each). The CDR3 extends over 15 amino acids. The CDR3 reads CASSRGGQIQETQNF. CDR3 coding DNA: TGTGCCAGCAGTAGGGGGGGACAGATCCAAGAGACCCAGAACTTC.

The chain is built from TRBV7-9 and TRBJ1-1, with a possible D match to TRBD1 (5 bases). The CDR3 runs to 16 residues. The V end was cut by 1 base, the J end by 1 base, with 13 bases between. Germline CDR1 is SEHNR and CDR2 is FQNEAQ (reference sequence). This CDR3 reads CASSLEVAQENTEAFF. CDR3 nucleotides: TGTGCCAGCAGCTTAGAGGTTGCACAGGAGAACACTGAAGCTTTCTTT.

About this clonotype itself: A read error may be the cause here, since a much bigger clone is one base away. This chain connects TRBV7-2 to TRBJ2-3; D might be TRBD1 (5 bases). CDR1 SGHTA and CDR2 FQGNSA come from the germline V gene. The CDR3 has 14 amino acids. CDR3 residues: CASSLTRSTGTQYF. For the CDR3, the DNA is TGTGCCAGCAGCTTGACTCGGAGCACAGGTACGCAGTATTTT.

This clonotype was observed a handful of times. In DNA, the CDR3 is TGTGCCAGCAGTCTTCGGCGGGCCTACAACGAGCAGTACTTC. It specifies CASSLRRAYNEQYF. This chain uses TRBV12-3 or TRBV12-4 with TRBJ2-4; D may be TRBD2 (5 bases). The J call may be wrong; the DNA end is better matched by TRBJ2-7. The CDR3 consists of 14 residues.

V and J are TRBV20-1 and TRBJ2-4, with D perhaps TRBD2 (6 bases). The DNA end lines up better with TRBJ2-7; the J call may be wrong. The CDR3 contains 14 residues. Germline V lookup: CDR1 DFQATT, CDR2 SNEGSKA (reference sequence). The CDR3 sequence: CSARDRPGDYEQYF. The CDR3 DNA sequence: TGCAGTGCTAGAGATCGTCCGGGAGACTACGAGCAGTACTTC.

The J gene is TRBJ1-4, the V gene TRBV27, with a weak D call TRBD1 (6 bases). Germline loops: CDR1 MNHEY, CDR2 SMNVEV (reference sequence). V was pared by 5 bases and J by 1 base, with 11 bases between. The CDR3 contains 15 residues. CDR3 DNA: TGTGCCAGCAGTCCGACAGGCATAACTAATGAAAAACTGTTTTTT. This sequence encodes CASSPTGITNEKLFF. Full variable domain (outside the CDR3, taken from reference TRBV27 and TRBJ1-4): EAQVTQNPRYLITVTGKKLTVTCSQNMNHEYMSWYRQDPGLGLRQIYYSMNVEVTDKGDVPEGYKVSRKEKRNFPLILESPSPNQTSLYFCASSPTGITNEKLFFGSGTQLSVL.

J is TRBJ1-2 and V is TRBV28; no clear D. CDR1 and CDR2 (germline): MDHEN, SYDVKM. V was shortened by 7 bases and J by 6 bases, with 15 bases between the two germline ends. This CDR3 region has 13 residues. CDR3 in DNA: TGTGCCAGCAAGAAATCGAGGGTGGATGGCTACACCTTC. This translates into CASKKSRVDGYTF.

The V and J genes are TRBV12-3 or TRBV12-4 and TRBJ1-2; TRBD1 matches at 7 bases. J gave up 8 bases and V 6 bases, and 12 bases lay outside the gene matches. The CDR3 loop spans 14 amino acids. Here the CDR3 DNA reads TGTGCCAGCAGAAAGGACCCACAGGGGACCGGCTACACCTTC. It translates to CASRKDPQGTGYTF.

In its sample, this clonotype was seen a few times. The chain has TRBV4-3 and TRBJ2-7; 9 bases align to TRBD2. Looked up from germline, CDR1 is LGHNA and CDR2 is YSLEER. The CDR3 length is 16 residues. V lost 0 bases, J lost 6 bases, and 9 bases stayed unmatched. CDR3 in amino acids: CASSQDGAGGDGEQYF. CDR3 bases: TGCGCCAGCAGCCAAGATGGGGCGGGAGGGGATGGCGAGCAGTACTTC.